A selection of T cell receptor beta chains follows, all from one sample in a study of blood T cell repertoires in COVID-19. Sequencing was performed with immunoSEQ multiplex PCR; in TCRdb, only in-frame clones are kept and a portion is missing. Of tens of thousands of clones listed, about 80% are singletons. The sequencing sample was made of peripheral blood. The receptors stem from a human donor in a cohort sampled during active COVID-19. CDR3s include the opening cysteine and the closing phenylalanine or tryptophan. The D gene is left open where the match is weak. Size tells how often a clone was seen (once, few, many) or the class of an expanded clone, and some rows leave it out.

j_call: TRBJ2-5
clone_size: NA
d_call: TRBD1
v_call: TRBV7-9
cdr3_aa: CASSSGQGAHGETQYF
cdr3_nt: TGTGCCAGCAGCTCCGGACAGGGGGCTCATGGGGAGACCCAGTACTTC

j_call: TRBJ1-2
clone_size: NA
d_call: NA
v_call: TRBV7-2
cdr3_aa: CASSLSRQYGYTF
cdr3_nt: TGTGCCAGCAGCCTAAGCAGGCAATATGGCTACACCTTC

j_call: TRBJ2-5
clone_size: NA
d_call: TRBD2
v_call: TRBV7-9
cdr3_aa: CASSGLANRETQYF
cdr3_nt: TGTGCCAGCTCGGGACTAGCTAATAGGGAGACCCAGTACTTC

j_call: TRBJ2-5
clone_size: few
d_call: NA
v_call: TRBV3-1/TRBV3-2
cdr3_aa: CASSRVQETQYF
cdr3_nt: TGTGCCAGCAGCCGCGTACAAGAGACCCAGTACTTC

j_call: TRBJ1-3
clone_size: NA
d_call: NA
v_call: TRBV6-1
cdr3_aa: CASSESGRRNTIYF
cdr3_nt: TGTGCCAGCAGTGAATCAGGGCGTAGAAACACCATATATTTT

j_call: TRBJ2-6
clone_size: NA
d_call: NA
v_call: TRBV7-9
cdr3_aa: CASSDRQANVLTF
cdr3_nt: TGTGCCAGCAGCGACCGACAGGCCAACGTCCTGACTTTC

j_call: TRBJ1-3
clone_size: NA
d_call: NA
v_call: TRBV10-3
cdr3_aa: CAIRGDTSSGNTIYF
cdr3_nt: TGTGCCATCAGAGGTGACACGAGCTCTGGAAACACCATATATTTT

j_call: TRBJ2-2
clone_size: NA
d_call: TRBD1
v_call: TRBV7-2
cdr3_aa: CASSLAGQGLTGTRELFF
cdr3_nt: TGTGCCAGCAGCTTAGCGGGACAGGGGTTAACGGGCACCAGGGAGCTGTTTTTT

j_call: TRBJ1-1
clone_size: NA
d_call: TRBD1
v_call: TRBV19
cdr3_aa: CASSWGQMNTEAFF
cdr3_nt: TGTGCCAGTAGCTGGGGACAGATGAACACTGAAGCTTTCTTT

j_call: TRBJ2-1
clone_size: NA
d_call: TRBD2
v_call: TRBV4-2
cdr3_aa: CASSQGLAGNYNEQFF
cdr3_nt: TGTGCCAGCAGCCAAGGACTAGCGGGGAACTACAATGAGCAGTTCTTC

j_call: TRBJ1-2
clone_size: NA
d_call: TRBD1
v_call: TRBV6-5
cdr3_aa: CASRTTGNYGYTF
cdr3_nt: TGTGCCAGCAGGACGACAGGGAACTATGGCTACACCTTC

j_call: TRBJ1-1
clone_size: NA
d_call: NA
v_call: TRBV29-1
cdr3_aa: CSVEGQRNTEAFF
cdr3_nt: TGCAGCGTTGAAGGACAGAGGAACACTGAAGCTTTCTTT

j_call: TRBJ2-3
clone_size: NA
d_call: TRBD2
v_call: TRBV5-1
cdr3_aa: CASSFTGTSGGDTQYF
cdr3_nt: TGCGCCAGCAGCTTTACCGGGACTAGCGGGGGTGATACGCAGTATTTT

j_call: TRBJ1-1
clone_size: NA
d_call: NA
v_call: TRBV6-5
cdr3_aa: CASSSFGRVDTEAFF
cdr3_nt: TGTGCCAGCAGTTCGTTTGGGAGGGTGGACACTGAAGCTTTCTTT

j_call: TRBJ2-1
clone_size: NA
d_call: TRBD2
v_call: TRBV19
cdr3_aa: CASSILGLAGSPNEQFF
cdr3_nt: TGTGCCAGTAGTATTCTCGGACTAGCGGGGAGTCCCAATGAGCAGTTCTTC

j_call: TRBJ2-2
clone_size: NA
d_call: TRBD2
v_call: TRBV19
cdr3_aa: CASNPLAGAPPNTGELFF
cdr3_nt: TGTGCCAGTAACCCCCTAGCGGGGGCGCCTCCGAACACCGGGGAGCTGTTTTTT

j_call: TRBJ2-5
clone_size: NA
d_call: TRBD2
v_call: TRBV5-4
cdr3_aa: CASSLYSGGAIETQYF
cdr3_nt: TGTGCCAGCAGCTTGTATAGCGGGGGGGCTATTGAGACCCAGTACTTC

j_call: TRBJ1-1
clone_size: NA
d_call: NA
v_call: TRBV12-3/TRBV12-4
cdr3_aa: CASRPAPGPAFF
cdr3_nt: TGTGCCAGCAGGCCAGCACCAGGGCCAGCTTTCTTT

j_call: TRBJ2-4
clone_size: NA
d_call: NA
v_call: TRBV18
cdr3_aa: CASSPRYQDRNTVAKNIQYF
cdr3_nt: TGTGCCAGCTCACCAAGGTACCAGGACAGAAATACCGTAGCCAAAAACATTCAGTACTTC

j_call: TRBJ2-4
clone_size: NA
d_call: NA
v_call: TRBV5-3
cdr3_aa: CARSLSPGDPNIQYF
cdr3_nt: TGTGCCAGAAGCTTGTCTCCCGGGGATCCAAACATTCAGTACTTC

j_call: TRBJ2-2
clone_size: NA
d_call: NA
v_call: TRBV6-2/TRBV6-3
cdr3_aa: CASSPPPGKRDTGELFF
cdr3_nt: TGTGCCAGCAGTCCCCCCCCCGGGAAACGGGACACCGGGGAGCTGTTTTTT

j_call: TRBJ2-7
clone_size: NA
d_call: TRBD2
v_call: TRBV5-1
cdr3_aa: CASSLDGSGGREQYF
cdr3_nt: TGCGCCAGCAGCTTGGATGGTAGCGGGGGGCGCGAGCAGTACTTC

j_call: TRBJ2-4
clone_size: NA
d_call: NA
v_call: TRBV5-8
cdr3_aa: CASSLGSGPFWDIQYF
cdr3_nt: TGTGCCAGCAGCTTGGGTTCAGGCCCTTTCTGGGACATTCAGTACTTC

j_call: TRBJ2-1
clone_size: NA
d_call: NA
v_call: TRBV29-1
cdr3_aa: CSVHRVSSSYNEQFF
cdr3_nt: TGCAGCGTTCACAGGGTTTCCAGCTCCTACAATGAGCAGTTCTTC

j_call: TRBJ2-3
clone_size: NA
d_call: TRBD1
v_call: TRBV6-5
cdr3_aa: CASSQGFGTDTQYF
cdr3_nt: TGTGCCAGCTCACAGGGGTTCGGCACAGATACGCAGTATTTT

j_call: TRBJ1-6
clone_size: NA
d_call: TRBD1
v_call: TRBV27
cdr3_aa: CASNPRTGHYNSPLHF
cdr3_nt: TGTGCCAGCAATCCGCGGACAGGGCACTATAATTCACCCCTCCACTTT

j_call: TRBJ2-7
clone_size: NA
d_call: TRBD1
v_call: TRBV7-7
cdr3_aa: CASSLGPGGGEQYF
cdr3_nt: TGTGCCAGCAGCTTGGGCCCAGGGGGCGGCGAGCAGTACTTC

j_call: TRBJ2-3
clone_size: NA
d_call: NA
v_call: TRBV6-1
cdr3_aa: CASSESRSDTQYF
cdr3_nt: TGTGCCAGCAGTGAATCCCGGTCAGATACGCAGTATTTT

j_call: TRBJ2-5
clone_size: NA
d_call: NA
v_call: TRBV3-1/TRBV3-2
cdr3_aa: CASSQALFGTPQETQYF
cdr3_nt: TGTGCCAGCAGCCAAGCCTTGTTCGGGACACCCCAAGAGACCCAGTACTTC

j_call: TRBJ2-1
clone_size: NA
d_call: TRBD1
v_call: TRBV6-5
cdr3_aa: CASSYSGQGDYNEQFF
cdr3_nt: TGTGCCAGCAGTTACTCAGGACAGGGGGATTACAATGAGCAGTTCTTC

j_call: TRBJ1-1
clone_size: NA
d_call: NA
v_call: TRBV3-1/TRBV3-2
cdr3_aa: CASSPGWGRQHTEAFF
cdr3_nt: TGTGCCAGCAGCCCCGGGTGGGGCAGACAGCACACTGAAGCTTTCTTT

j_call: TRBJ1-5
clone_size: NA
d_call: NA
v_call: TRBV28
cdr3_aa: CASSLGAGNSNQPQHF
cdr3_nt: TGTGCCAGCAGTTTAGGGGCAGGTAATAGCAATCAGCCCCAGCATTTT

j_call: TRBJ1-2
clone_size: NA
d_call: TRBD1
v_call: TRBV28
cdr3_aa: CASRRTGGVYGYTF
cdr3_nt: TGTGCCAGCAGAAGGACAGGGGGCGTTTATGGCTACACCTTC

j_call: TRBJ2-5
clone_size: NA
d_call: NA
v_call: TRBV10-3
cdr3_aa: CAISEGAGARETQYF
cdr3_nt: TGTGCCATCAGTGAGGGGGCAGGGGCGCGCGAGACCCAGTACTTC

j_call: TRBJ2-7
clone_size: NA
d_call: NA
v_call: TRBV14
cdr3_aa: CASSQGYTGAYEQYF
cdr3_nt: TGTGCCAGCAGCCAAGGGTATACGGGAGCCTACGAGCAGTACTTC

j_call: TRBJ2-5
clone_size: NA
d_call: TRBD1
v_call: TRBV5-4
cdr3_aa: CASSSATGGRETQYF
cdr3_nt: TGTGCCAGCAGCTCCGCGACAGGGGGCAGAGAGACCCAGTACTTC

j_call: TRBJ1-1
clone_size: NA
d_call: TRBD1
v_call: TRBV5-1
cdr3_aa: CASSLGDRDLNTEAFF
cdr3_nt: TGCGCCAGCAGCTTGGGGGACAGGGATTTGAACACTGAAGCTTTCTTT

j_call: TRBJ2-5
clone_size: few
d_call: NA
v_call: TRBV9
cdr3_aa: CASSVVGQGGETQYF
cdr3_nt: TGTGCCAGCAGCGTAGTAGGCCAAGGGGGAGAGACCCAGTACTTC

j_call: TRBJ2-5
clone_size: few
d_call: TRBD1
v_call: TRBV7-8
cdr3_aa: CASSLAYLGTGVGETQYF
cdr3_nt: TGTGCCAGCAGCTTAGCGTACCTCGGGACAGGGGTGGGAGAGACCCAGTACTTC

j_call: TRBJ2-2
clone_size: NA
d_call: NA
v_call: TRBV7-9
cdr3_aa: CASSLGTPNTGELFF
cdr3_nt: TGTGCCAGCAGCTTAGGGACACCGAACACCGGGGAGCTGTTTTTT

j_call: TRBJ1-3
clone_size: NA
d_call: NA
v_call: TRBV9
cdr3_aa: CASSVGSGGNTIYF
cdr3_nt: TGTGCCAGCAGCGTAGGTTCAGGAGGAAACACCATATATTTT